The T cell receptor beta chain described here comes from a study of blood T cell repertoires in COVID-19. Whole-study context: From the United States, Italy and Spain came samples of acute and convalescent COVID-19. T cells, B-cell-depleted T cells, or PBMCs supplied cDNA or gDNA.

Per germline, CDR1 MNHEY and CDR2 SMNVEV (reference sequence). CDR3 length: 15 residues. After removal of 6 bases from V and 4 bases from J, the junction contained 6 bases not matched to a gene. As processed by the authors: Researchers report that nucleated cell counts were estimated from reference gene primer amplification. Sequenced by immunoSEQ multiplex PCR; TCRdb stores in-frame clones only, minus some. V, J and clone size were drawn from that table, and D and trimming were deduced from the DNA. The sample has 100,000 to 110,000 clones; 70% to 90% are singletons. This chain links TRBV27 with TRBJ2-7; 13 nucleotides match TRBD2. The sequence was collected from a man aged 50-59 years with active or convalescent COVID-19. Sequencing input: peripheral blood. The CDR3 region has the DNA TGTGCCAGCAGGATCACTAGCGGGAGGGCGTACGAGCAGTACTTC. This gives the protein CASRITSGRAYEQYF.